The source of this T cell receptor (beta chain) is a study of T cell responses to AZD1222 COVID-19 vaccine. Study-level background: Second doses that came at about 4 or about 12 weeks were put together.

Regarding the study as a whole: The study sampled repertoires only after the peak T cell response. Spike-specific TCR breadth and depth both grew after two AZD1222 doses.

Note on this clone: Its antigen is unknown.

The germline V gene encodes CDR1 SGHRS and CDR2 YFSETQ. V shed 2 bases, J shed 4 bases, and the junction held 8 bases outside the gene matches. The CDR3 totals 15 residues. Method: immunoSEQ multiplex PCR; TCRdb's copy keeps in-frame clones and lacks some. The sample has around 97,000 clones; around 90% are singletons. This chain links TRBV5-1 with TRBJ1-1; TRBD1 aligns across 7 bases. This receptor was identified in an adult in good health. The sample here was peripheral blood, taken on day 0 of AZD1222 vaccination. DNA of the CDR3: TGCGCCAGCAGCTTCGGCGGGGCAGGGGGCACTGAAGCTTTCTTT. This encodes CASSFGGAGGTEAFF.